The clone carrying this TCR beta chain was detected a few times. The antigen remains unidentified. MiXCR, run by TCRdb on the 5' RACE reads, gives a single entry per CDR3 protein. The sample lists some 630,000 distinct CDR3 sequences, roughly 7.2% occurring once. These data belong to a study of identical twins. Study-wide results and limits: Part of the zero-insertion signal could reflect confounding by invariant MAIT and iNKT cells. Modeled out-of-frame TCR alpha sharing in monozygotic twins fell below observed levels. While abundant cord blood beta clonotypes carried fewer insertions, memory repertoires showed no such pattern. Conclusions were drawn cross-sectionally by statistical analysis, without following the same donors.

This CDR3 has 13 amino acids. Trimming took off 5 bases at V and 6 bases at J, with 11 bases between the two ends. The same specimen was also included in a second study, on yellow fever vaccine responses in identical twins.

The chain is built from TRBV12-3 or TRBV12-4 and TRBJ1-5; D is undetermined. Sequencing input: PBMCs. This clonotype originated in a woman under 30 in good health. CDR3 sequence reads: CASSQRVVQPQHF. CDR3 nucleotide sequence: TGTGCCAGCAGTCAAAGGGTAGTTCAGCCCCAGCATTTT.